One sample yielded the 15 T cell receptor beta chains listed below, sequenced in a study of regulatory T cells in long-lasting Graves disease. The time point: newly diagnosed GD, antithyroid drugs for less than 3 months. There was RNA extracted from PBMCs, and the TCR library was made from it. Arm-PCR of CDR3 regions and iRepertoire HTBI primers were used to build TCR beta libraries. MiXCR, run by TCRdb on the multiplex PCR reads, gives a single entry per CDR3 protein. This table holds over 350,000 distinct CDR3 sequences, 12% to 15% found once. The same data also contributed to another study, on T cells in Graves' hyperthyroidism and ophthalmopathy.

Specimen: peripheral blood mononuclear cells (PBMCs), collected at new diagnosis, from a patient treated with antithyroid drugs. These receptors came from a woman aged 50 to 60 with Graves disease.

This chain connects TRBV5-5 to TRBJ2-1; D is tentatively TRBD1 or TRBD2 (7 bases each). Germline CDR1 SGHKS, CDR2 YYEKEE (reference sequence). This CDR3 is built from 15 residues. V dropped 0 bases and J dropped 10 bases, with 17 bases sitting between them. For the CDR3, the DNA is TGTGCCAGCAGCTTGGCCAGGGGGGGTCGGGAGGAGCAGTTCTTC. Its protein is CASSLARGGREEQFF.

A word on this clonotype: A junction end diverges from the germline sequence, so it may reflect a read error. This sequence joins TRBV6-8 and TRBJ2-1, with D perhaps TRBD1 (6 bases). This CDR3 spans 13 amino acids. Germline CDR1 and CDR2: MNHGY and SAAAGT. CDR3 coding DNA: TGTACCAGCAGTTACCAGGGGATGAATGAGCAGTTCTTC. Amino acids: CTSSYQGMNEQFF.

This clonotype has at least ten counts. The chain uses TRBV29-1 and TRBJ1-1; the D gene is possibly TRBD1 (6 bases). The V end lost 8 bases, the J end lost 1 base, and 14 bases lay between the germline ends. The CDR3 runs 13 residues. CDR1 and CDR2 from the germline V gene are SQVTM and ANQGSEA. The CDR3 nucleotides read TGCAGCTTGAGAACAGGGAAGAACACTGAAGCTTTCTTT. Its translation: CSLRTGKNTEAFF.

This clonotype has just a few counts. This chain uses TRBV4-1 with TRBJ1-5, with D unresolved. Trimming left V 2 bases short and J 2 bases short, with 10 bases between. Germline V gives CDR1 MGHRA, CDR2 YSYEKL. CDR3 length: 15 residues. The CDR3 sequence is CASSQFREGNQPQHF. CDR3 sequence (DNA): TGCGCCAGCAGCCAATTTAGGGAAGGCAATCAGCCCCAGCATTTT.

This clonotype was seen a handful of times. The chain combines TRBV27 with TRBJ2-4; D is uncertain. Looked up from germline, CDR1 is MNHEY and CDR2 is SMNVEV (reference sequence). V was clipped by 3 bases and J by 6 bases, with 12 bases between them. The CDR3 extends over 14 amino acids. CDR3 bases: TGTGCCAGCAGTTTGAGTGTTTTGACAAACATTCAGTACTTC. The encoded protein is CASSLSVLTNIQYF.

This clonotype occurred many times. The chain is built from TRBV28 and TRBJ1-5, with 10 bases aligning to TRBD1. Germline CDR1 is MDHEN and CDR2 is SYDVKM. The junction had 4 bases not matched to a gene; V was cut back by 1 base and J by 4 bases. This CDR3 is built from 16 residues. The CDR3 loop reads CASSLFGQGDNQPQHF. The CDR3 region has the DNA TGTGCCAGCAGTTTATTTGGACAGGGGGATAATCAGCCCCAGCATTTT.

The V and J genes are TRBV20-1 and TRBJ2-1; TRBD2 aligns across 10 bases. The trim removed 3 bases at V and 9 bases at J, leaving 11 bases unmatched. Germline CDR1 and CDR2: DFQATT and SNEGSKA (reference sequence). The CDR3 loop spans 15 amino acids. The chain's CDR3 is CSARATSGQGLEQFF. The DNA of the CDR3 is TGCAGTGCTAGGGCGACTAGCGGGCAGGGGCTTGAGCAGTTCTTC.

In its sample, this clonotype was seen a few times. V and J are TRBV9 and TRBJ2-5; D uncertain. Germline CDR1 is SGDLS and CDR2 is YYNGEE. Trimming removed 4 bases from V and 5 bases from J, with 15 bases in between. The CDR3 loop spans 14 amino acids. This CDR3 reads CASSIGTPTETQYF. The CDR3 nucleotides read TGTGCCAGCAGCATCGGAACACCAACGGAGACCCAGTACTTC.

This clonotype was counted ten times or more. The chain joins TRBV18 to TRBJ2-1; TRBD2 aligns across 10 bases. V shed 2 bases and J 8 bases; nucleotides not matched to a gene: 9. Germline CDR1 KGHSH, CDR2 LQKENI. The CDR3 consists of 16 residues. The CDR3 sequence is CASSPSLAGAGDEQFF. In DNA, the CDR3 is TGTGCCAGCTCACCATCTCTAGCGGGAGCGGGAGATGAGCAGTTCTTC.

The chain joins TRBV7-6 to TRBJ2-7; D might be TRBD1 (8 bases). V lost 1 base and J 0 bases, leaving 25 bases between the germline ends. Per the germline V gene, CDR1 is SGHVS and CDR2 is FNYEAQ. CDR3 length: 20 residues. As DNA, the CDR3 is TGTGCCAGCAGCTTAGGCAGCGGGACAGGTATTTTAACGAGCTCCTACGAGCAGTACTTC. Amino acid sequence: CASSLGSGTGILTSSYEQYF. Together with reference TRBV7-6 and TRBJ2-7, the CDR3 gives the full variable domain: GAGVSQSPRYKVTKRGQDVALRCDPISGHVSLYWYRQALGQGPEFLTYFNYEAQQDKSGLPNDRFSAERPEGSISTLTIQRTEQRDSAMYRCASSLGSGTGILTSSYEQYFGPGTRLTVT.

This clonotype was detected many times. This chain connects TRBV6-5 to TRBJ1-2; 7 bases line up with TRBD1. With V trimmed by 4 bases and J by 10 bases, 15 bases remained unmatched. The CDR3 is made up of 15 amino acids. In germline, CDR1 is MNHEY, CDR2 SVGAGI. The CDR3 loop reads CASSFSSTGTATYTF. CDR3 nucleotide sequence: TGTGCCAGCAGTTTTTCATCGACAGGGACAGCAACCTACACCTTC.

The chain carries TRBV4-1 and TRBJ2-7, with D hard to call. Germline V CDR1 and CDR2: MGHRA, YSYEKL. This CDR3 is 15 amino acids long. The V end was cut by 1 base, the J end by 2 bases, with 12 bases between. The CDR3 sequence is CASSQVGDGTYEQYF. CDR3 coding DNA: TGCGCCAGCAGCCAAGTCGGAGACGGAACCTACGAGCAGTACTTC.

The CDR3 DNA reads TGTGCCAGCAGCCTCACCTTTTCCGGGACAGAGGCCTACAATGAGCAGTTCTTC. This sequence encodes CASSLTFSGTEAYNEQFF. This chain connects TRBV5-5 to TRBJ2-1; 7 bases are shared with TRBD1. This CDR3 comprises 18 residues. Germline V gives CDR1 SGHKS, CDR2 YYEKEE (reference sequence). V gave up 4 bases and J gave up 2 bases; unmatched junction bases: 15. Variable domain in full (rest from reference TRBV5-5 and TRBJ2-1): DAGVTQSPTHLIKTRGQQVTLRCSPISGHKSVSWYQQVLGQGPQFIFQYYEKEERGRGNFPDRFSARQFPNYSSELNVNALLLGDSALYLCASSLTFSGTEAYNEQFFGPGTRLTVL.

The chain employs TRBV5-1 and TRBJ1-2, with D possibly being TRBD1 (5 bases). The V and J ends lost 3 bases and 5 bases respectively, with 11 bases between them. The germline V gene encodes CDR1 SGHRS and CDR2 YFSETQ. There are 13 residues in the CDR3. The CDR3 DNA reads TGCGCCAGCAGCTACCAGACAGATTATGGCTACACCTTC. Translated, it gives CASSYQTDYGYTF.

About this clonotype itself: At one of its ends the junction is not consistent with the germline gene, which may arise from a read error. The J gene is TRBJ2-1, the V gene TRBV30; D possibly uses TRBD1 or TRBD2 (5 bases each). This CDR3 contains 16 residues. Germline V gene lookup returns CDR1 GTSNPN and CDR2 SVGIG (reference sequence). CDR3 DNA sequence: TGTGCCTGGAGTGTAATCGGGACGAGCTCCTACAATGAGCACTTCTTC. Encoded protein: CAWSVIGTSSYNEHFF.